The present T cell receptor (beta chain) was sequenced within a study of T cells in Graves' hyperthyroidism and ophthalmopathy. Trimming stripped 3 bases from V and 2 bases from J, with 16 bases between. The CDR3 sequence is 16 residues long. Germline CDR1 and CDR2: PRHDT and FYEKMQ (reference sequence). RNA transcripts served as the template for amplifying TCR beta CDR3 regions. A set of HTBI primers served as the primers for a first-round RT-PCR of the TCR CDR3. TCRdb processed the multiplex PCR reads anew with MiXCR; each CDR3 protein has one entry. The sample records approximately 370,000 distinct CDR3 sequences, roughly 17% being singletons.

The sequence was collected from a woman in her thirties with Graves' hyperthyroidism that later progressed to Graves' ophthalmopathy. The sample consisted of blood. The chain links TRBV13 to TRBJ2-5, with D maybe TRBD2 (6 bases). CDR3 sequence: CASSLKIGGIQETQYF. Written as DNA, the CDR3 is TGTGCCAGCAGCTTGAAGATCGGGGGAATTCAAGAGACCCAGTACTTC.